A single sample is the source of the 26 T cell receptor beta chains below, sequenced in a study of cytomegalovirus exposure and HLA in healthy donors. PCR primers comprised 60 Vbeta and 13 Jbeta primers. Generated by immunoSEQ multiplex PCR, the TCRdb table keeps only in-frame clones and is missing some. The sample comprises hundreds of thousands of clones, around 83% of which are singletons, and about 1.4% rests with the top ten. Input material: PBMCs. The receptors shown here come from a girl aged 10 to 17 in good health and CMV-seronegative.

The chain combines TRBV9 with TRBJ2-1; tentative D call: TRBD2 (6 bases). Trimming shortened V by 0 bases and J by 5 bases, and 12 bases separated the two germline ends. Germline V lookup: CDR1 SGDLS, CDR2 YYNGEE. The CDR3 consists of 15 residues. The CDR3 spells CASSVAGVGDNEQFF. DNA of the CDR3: TGTGCCAGCAGCGTAGCGGGAGTGGGGGACAATGAGCAGTTCTTC.

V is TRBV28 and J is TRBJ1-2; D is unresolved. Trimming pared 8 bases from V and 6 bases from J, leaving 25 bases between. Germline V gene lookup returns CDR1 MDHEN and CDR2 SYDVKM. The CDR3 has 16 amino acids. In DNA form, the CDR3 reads TGTGCCAGCGGGGAGACCCCCGGGGTAAATAGGGATGGCTACACCTTC. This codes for CASGETPGVNRDGYTF.

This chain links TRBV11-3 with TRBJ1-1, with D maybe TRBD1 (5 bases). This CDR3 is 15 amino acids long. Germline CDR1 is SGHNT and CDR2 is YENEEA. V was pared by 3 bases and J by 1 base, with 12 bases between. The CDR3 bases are TGTGCCAGCAGCTTTGGAGGGAGGGGGAACACTGAAGCTTTCTTT. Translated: CASSFGGRGNTEAFF. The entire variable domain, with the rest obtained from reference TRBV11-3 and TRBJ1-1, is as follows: EAGVVQSPRYKIIEKKQPVAFWCNPISGHNTLYWYLQNLGQGPELLIRYENEEAVDDSQLPKDRFSAERLKGVDSTLKIQPAELGDSAVYLCASSFGGRGNTEAFFGQGTRLTVV.

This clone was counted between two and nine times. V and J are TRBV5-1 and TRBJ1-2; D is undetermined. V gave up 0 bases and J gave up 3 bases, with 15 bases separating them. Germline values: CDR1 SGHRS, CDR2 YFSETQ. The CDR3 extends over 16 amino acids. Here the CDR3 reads CASSLGGDAGYYGYTF. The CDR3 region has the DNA TGCGCCAGCAGCTTGGGAGGAGACGCTGGATACTATGGCTACACCTTC.

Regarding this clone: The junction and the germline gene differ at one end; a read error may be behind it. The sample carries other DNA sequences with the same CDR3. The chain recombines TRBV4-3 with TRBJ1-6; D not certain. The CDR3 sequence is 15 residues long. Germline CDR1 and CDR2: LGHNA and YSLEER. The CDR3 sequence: CASSQVPVHNSPLHF. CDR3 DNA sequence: TGCGCCAGCAGCCAAGTTCCAGTCCATAATTCCCCCCTCCACTTT.

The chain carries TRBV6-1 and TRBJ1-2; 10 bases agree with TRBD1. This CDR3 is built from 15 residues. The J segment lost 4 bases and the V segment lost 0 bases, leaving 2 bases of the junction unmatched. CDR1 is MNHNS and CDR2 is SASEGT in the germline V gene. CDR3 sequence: CASSEAGQGTYGYTF. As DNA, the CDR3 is TGTGCCAGCAGTGAAGCGGGACAGGGGACCTATGGCTACACCTTC.

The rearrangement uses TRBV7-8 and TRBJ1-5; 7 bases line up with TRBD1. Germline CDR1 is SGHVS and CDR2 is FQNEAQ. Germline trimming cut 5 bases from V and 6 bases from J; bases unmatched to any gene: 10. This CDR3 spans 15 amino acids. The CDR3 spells CASSPDRAVGQPQHF. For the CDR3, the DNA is TGTGCCAGCAGCCCCGACAGGGCCGTTGGTCAGCCCCAGCATTTT.

The CDR3 loop reads CASSLGGGSPNEQFF. DNA of the CDR3: TGTGCCAGCAGCTTAGGGGGGGGGAGCCCCAATGAGCAGTTCTTC. The V gene is TRBV7-9, the J gene TRBJ2-1, with 7 bases that match TRBD2. The length of the CDR3 is 15 residues. V shed 1 base, J shed 6 bases, and the junction held 6 bases outside the gene matches. CDR1 and CDR2 (germline): SEHNR, FQNEAQ (reference sequence).

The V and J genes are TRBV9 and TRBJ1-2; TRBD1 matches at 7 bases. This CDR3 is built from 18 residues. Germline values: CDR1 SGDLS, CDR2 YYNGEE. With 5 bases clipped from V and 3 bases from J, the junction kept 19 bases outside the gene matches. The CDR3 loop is CASSKSLKLTGTDYGYTF. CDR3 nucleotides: TGTGCCAGCAGTAAATCACTCAAGCTAACCGGGACAGACTATGGCTACACCTTC.

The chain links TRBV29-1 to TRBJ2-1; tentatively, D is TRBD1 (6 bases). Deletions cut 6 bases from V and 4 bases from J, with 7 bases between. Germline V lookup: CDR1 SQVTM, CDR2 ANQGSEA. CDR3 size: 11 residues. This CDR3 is CSVDRYNEQFF. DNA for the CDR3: TGCAGCGTCGACAGGTACAATGAGCAGTTCTTC.

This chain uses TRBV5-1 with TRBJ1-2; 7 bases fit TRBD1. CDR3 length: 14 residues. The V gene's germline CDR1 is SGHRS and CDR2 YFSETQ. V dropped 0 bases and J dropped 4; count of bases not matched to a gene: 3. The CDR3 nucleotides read TGCGCCAGCAGCTTGGAGGGACAGAGCTATGGCTACACCTTC. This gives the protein CASSLEGQSYGYTF. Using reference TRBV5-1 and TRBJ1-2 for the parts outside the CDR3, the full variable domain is KAGVTQTPRYLIKTRGQQVTLSCSPISGHRSVSWYQQTPGQGLQFLFEYFSETQRNKGNFPGRFSGRQFSNSRSEMNVSTLELGDSALYLCASSLEGQSYGYTFGSGTRLTVV.

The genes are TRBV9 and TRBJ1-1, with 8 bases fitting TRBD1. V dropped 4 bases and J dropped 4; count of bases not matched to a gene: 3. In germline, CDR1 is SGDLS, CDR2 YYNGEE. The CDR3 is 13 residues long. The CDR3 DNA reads TGTGCCAGCAGCTGGACAGGGAGCACTGAAGCTTTCTTT. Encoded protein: CASSWTGSTEAFF. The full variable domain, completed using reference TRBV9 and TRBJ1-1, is DSGVTQTPKHLITATGQRVTLRCSPRSGDLSVYWYQQSLDQGLQFLIQYYNGEERAKGNILERFSAQQFPDLHSELNLSSLELGDSALYFCASSWTGSTEAFFGQGTRLTVV.

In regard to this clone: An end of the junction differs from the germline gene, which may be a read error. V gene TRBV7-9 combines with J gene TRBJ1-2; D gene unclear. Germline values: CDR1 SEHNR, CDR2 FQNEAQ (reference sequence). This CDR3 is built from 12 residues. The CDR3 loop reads CSSSLGGRGYTF. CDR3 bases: TGTTCCAGCAGCTTAGGCGGGAGGGGCTACACCTTC.

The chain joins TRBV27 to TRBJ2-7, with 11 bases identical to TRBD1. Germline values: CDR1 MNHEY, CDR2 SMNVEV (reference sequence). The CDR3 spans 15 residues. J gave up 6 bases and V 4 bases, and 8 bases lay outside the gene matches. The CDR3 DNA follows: TGTGCCAGCAGTTCCACCGGGACAGGGGGACGCGAGCAGTACTTC. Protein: CASSSTGTGGREQYF.

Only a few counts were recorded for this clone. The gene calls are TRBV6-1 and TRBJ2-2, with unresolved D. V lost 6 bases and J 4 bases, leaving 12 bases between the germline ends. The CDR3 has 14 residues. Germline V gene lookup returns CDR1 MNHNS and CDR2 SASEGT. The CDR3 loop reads CASRAFGGTGELFF. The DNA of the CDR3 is TGTGCCAGCAGGGCTTTTGGCGGCACCGGGGAGCTGTTTTTT.

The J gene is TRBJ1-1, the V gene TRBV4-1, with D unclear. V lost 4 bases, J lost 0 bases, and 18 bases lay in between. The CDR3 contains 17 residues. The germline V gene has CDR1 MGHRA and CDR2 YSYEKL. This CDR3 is CASSPRESTTMNTEAFF. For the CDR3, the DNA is TGCGCCAGCAGCCCTCGGGAGTCGACGACCATGAACACTGAAGCTTTCTTT.

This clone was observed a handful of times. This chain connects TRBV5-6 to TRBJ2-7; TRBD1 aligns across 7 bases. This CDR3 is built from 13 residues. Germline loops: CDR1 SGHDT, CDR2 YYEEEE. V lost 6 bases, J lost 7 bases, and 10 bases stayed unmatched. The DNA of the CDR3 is TGTGCCAGCACCCCGGGACAGTTGGGGGAGCAGTACTTC. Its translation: CASTPGQLGEQYF.

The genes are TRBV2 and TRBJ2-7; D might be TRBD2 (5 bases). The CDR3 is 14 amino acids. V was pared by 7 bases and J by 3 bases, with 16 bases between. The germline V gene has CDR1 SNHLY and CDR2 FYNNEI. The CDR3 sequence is CASTQREPRYEQYF. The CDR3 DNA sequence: TGTGCCAGCACCCAACGGGAACCCCGCTACGAGCAGTACTTC.

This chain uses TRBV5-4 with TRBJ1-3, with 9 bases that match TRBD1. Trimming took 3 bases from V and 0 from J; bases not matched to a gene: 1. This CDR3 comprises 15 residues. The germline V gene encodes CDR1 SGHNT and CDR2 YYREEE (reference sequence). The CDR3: CASSWDRASGNTIYF. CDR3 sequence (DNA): TGTGCCAGCAGCTGGGACAGGGCCTCTGGAAACACCATATATTTT.

Written as DNA, the CDR3 is TGTGCCACAGGGGTTCAGAACACTGAAGCTTTCTTT. Amino acid sequence: CATGVQNTEAFF. This chain connects TRBV2 to TRBJ1-1, with TRBD1 as a possible D gene (6 bases). The CDR3 consists of 12 residues. Trimming left V 10 bases short and J 1 base short, with 10 bases between. Germline V gene lookup returns CDR1 SNHLY and CDR2 FYNNEI.

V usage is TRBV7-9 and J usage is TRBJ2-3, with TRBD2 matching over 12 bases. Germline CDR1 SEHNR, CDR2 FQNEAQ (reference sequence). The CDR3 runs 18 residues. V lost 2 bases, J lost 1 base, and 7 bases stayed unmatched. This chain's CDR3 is CASSLSSGTSGRTDTQYF. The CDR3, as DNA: TGTGCCAGCAGCTTATCGTCAGGGACTAGCGGGCGCACAGATACGCAGTATTTT.

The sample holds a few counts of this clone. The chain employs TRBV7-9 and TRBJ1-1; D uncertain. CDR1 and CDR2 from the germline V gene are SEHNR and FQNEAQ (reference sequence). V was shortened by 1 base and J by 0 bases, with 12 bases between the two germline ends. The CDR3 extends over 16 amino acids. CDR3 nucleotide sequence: TGTGCCAGCAGCTTAGATGGCAGGCTCATGAACACTGAAGCTTTCTTT. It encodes CASSLDGRLMNTEAFF.

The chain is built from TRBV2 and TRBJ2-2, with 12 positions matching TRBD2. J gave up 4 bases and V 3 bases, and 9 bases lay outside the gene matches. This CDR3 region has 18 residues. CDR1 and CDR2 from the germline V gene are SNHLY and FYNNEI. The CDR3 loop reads CASSDWASGGAVTGELFF. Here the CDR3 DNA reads TGTGCCAGCAGTGATTGGGCTAGCGGGGGGGCCGTCACCGGGGAGCTGTTTTTT.

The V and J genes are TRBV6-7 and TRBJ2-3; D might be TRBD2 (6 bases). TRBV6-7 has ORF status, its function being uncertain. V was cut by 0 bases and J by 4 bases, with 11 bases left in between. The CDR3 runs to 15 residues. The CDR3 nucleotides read TGTGCCAGCAGTTACTCCGGGACTGGCCCAGATACGCAGTATTTT. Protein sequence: CASSYSGTGPDTQYF.

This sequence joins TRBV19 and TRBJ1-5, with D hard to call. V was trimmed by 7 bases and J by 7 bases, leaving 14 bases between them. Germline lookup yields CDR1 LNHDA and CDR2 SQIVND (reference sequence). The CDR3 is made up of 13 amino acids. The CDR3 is CASTATAGQPQHF. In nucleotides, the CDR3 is TGTGCCAGTACGGCCACAGCGGGCCAGCCCCAGCATTTT.

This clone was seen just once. In DNA, the CDR3 is TGTGCCAGCAGCCAAGGAGGGGCCCAGCGGGAGTACGATACGCAGTATTTT. The encoded protein is CASSQGGAQREYDTQYF. This chain uses TRBV4-2 with TRBJ2-3, with 8 bases matching TRBD2. The CDR3 length is 17 residues. Germline CDR1 reads LGHNA; CDR2 reads YNFKEQ. J was trimmed by 6 bases and V by 1 base; bases with no gene match: 12.